Here is one T cell receptor (beta chain) with its context. The sample comes from a study of CD8 T cells in Susac syndrome. Reverse transcription of about 0.45 to 1 ug RNA used random hexamers. TCRdb redid the calling of the immunoSEQ multiplex PCR reads with MiXCR, one entry per CDR3 protein. The table shows 150,000 to 250,000 distinct CDR3 sequences, with around 96% occurring only once. CDR3 length equals 17 residues. Losses at the gene ends were 6 bases for V and 7 bases for J; bases not matched to a gene: 14. Germline assignment: CDR1 MNHEY and CDR2 SMNVEV (reference sequence). The chain has TRBV27 and TRBJ2-1, with 11 bases lining up with TRBD2. Sequenced: CD4+ T cells from PBMCs. The sequence derives from a human donor with multiple sclerosis. CDR3 in amino acids: CASSKTSGVRAVNEQFF. CDR3 DNA sequence: TGTGCCAGCAGCAAGACTAGCGGGGTAAGAGCTGTGAATGAGCAGTTCTTC.